These 29 T cell receptor beta chains came from one sample sequenced in a study of cytomegalovirus exposure and HLA in healthy donors. The PCR contained 60 Vbeta and 13 Jbeta primers. Some clones are missing from TCRdb's copy, which holds only in-frame ones; the method was immunoSEQ multiplex PCR. The sample contains fewer than 120,000 clones, roughly 84% of which appear only once. Sequenced: PBMCs. The receptor source for this set is a man aged 25 to 40 in good health and CMV-seropositive.

The gene calls are TRBV7-6 and TRBJ1-1; D is perhaps TRBD1 (6 bases). Per the germline V gene, CDR1 is SGHVS and CDR2 is FNYEAQ. The CDR3 loop spans 15 amino acids. V was cut by 0 bases and J by 3 bases, with 11 bases left in between. The CDR3 is CASSLAVSGDTEAFF. In nucleotides, the CDR3 is TGTGCCAGCAGCTTAGCGGTCTCAGGGGACACTGAAGCTTTCTTT.

The chain is built from TRBV9 and TRBJ2-2; D may be TRBD2 (5 bases). Looked up from germline, CDR1 is SGDLS and CDR2 is YYNGEE. This CDR3 comprises 16 residues. V was trimmed by 2 bases and J by 1 base, leaving 12 bases between them. CDR3 sequence reads: CASSVSERGNTGELFF. The CDR3 DNA follows: TGTGCCAGCAGCGTCTCCGAACGGGGGAACACCGGGGAGCTGTTTTTT.

This clone was seen more than once but under ten times. The chain joins TRBV25-1 to TRBJ2-1; 15 nucleotides line up with TRBD2. Germline trimming cut 2 bases from V and 10 bases from J; bases unmatched to any gene: 6. This CDR3 comprises 16 residues. The germline V gene encodes CDR1 MGHDK and CDR2 SYGVNS. CDR3 sequence: CASSEMEGTSGGEQFF. CDR3 DNA sequence: TGTGCCAGCAGTGAAATGGAAGGGACTAGCGGGGGGGAGCAGTTCTTC.

This chain links TRBV19 with TRBJ2-5, with a weak D call TRBD2 (5 bases). V lost 6 bases and J 5 bases, leaving 7 bases between the germline ends. Germline V CDR1 and CDR2: LNHDA, SQIVND (reference sequence). This CDR3 has 11 amino acids. CDR3 nucleotides: TGTGCCAGTAGAGCGGTTGAGACCCAGTACTTC. It yields the protein CASRAVETQYF.

This clone was recorded a few times. J is TRBJ2-5 and V is TRBV9, with 12 bases identical to TRBD1. V shed 2 bases and J 5 bases; nucleotides not matched to a gene: 7. The germline V gene has CDR1 SGDLS and CDR2 YYNGEE. The length of the CDR3 is 16 residues. CDR3 sequence reads: CASSVGTGGSGETQYF. In nucleotides, the CDR3 is TGTGCCAGCAGCGTCGGGACAGGGGGCTCCGGGGAGACCCAGTACTTC.

The chain joins TRBV9 to TRBJ1-1; 8 positions match TRBD1. Unmatched junction bases numbered 8, after V lost 3 bases and J lost 1 base. Looked up from germline, CDR1 is SGDLS and CDR2 is YYNGEE. This CDR3 comprises 16 residues. As DNA, the CDR3 is TGTGCCAGCAGCGCGCCTCAGGGGGCCCCGAACACTGAAGCTTTCTTT. Translating gives CASSAPQGAPNTEAFF.

This chain links TRBV25-1 with TRBJ1-3, with TRBD1 matching over 7 bases. There are 15 residues in the CDR3. V was pared by 2 bases and J by 2 bases, with 3 bases of the junction left unmatched. The germline CDR1 and CDR2 sequences are MGHDK and SYGVNS. CDR3 sequence reads: CASSEPGTAGNTIYF. CDR3 bases: TGTGCCAGCAGTGAACCGGGGACAGCTGGAAACACCATATATTTT.

This clone came up once. J is TRBJ2-5 and V is TRBV5-6, with a possible D match to TRBD1 (6 bases). The CDR3 runs 13 residues. V was shortened by 4 bases and J by 4 bases, with 11 bases between the two germline ends. The germline V gene has CDR1 SGHDT and CDR2 YYEEEE. The CDR3 region is CASSHRVSETQYF. The CDR3 DNA follows: TGTGCCAGCAGCCACAGGGTTTCAGAGACCCAGTACTTC.

The rearrangement uses TRBV13 and TRBJ2-5; D gene unclear. V was pared by 3 bases and J by 5 bases, with 13 bases between. The CDR3 consists of 14 residues. Germline CDR1 PRHDT, CDR2 FYEKMQ (reference sequence). In DNA, the CDR3 is TGTGCCAGCAGCTTGCCCCCCTTGGAGGAGACCCAGTACTTC. This codes for CASSLPPLEETQYF.

Comment on this clone: Other DNA sequences in the same sample also yield this CDR3. The V gene is TRBV5-1, the J gene TRBJ1-6; D gene uncertain. Between the trimmed V and J ends, which lost 5 bases and 6 bases, there was a span of 18 bases. CDR1 SGHRS and CDR2 YFSETQ come from the germline V gene. The CDR3 extends over 16 amino acids. The DNA for the CDR3 is TGCGCCAGCAGTCCCCGACGAGGATCCGGTAATTCACCCCTCCACTTT. This sequence encodes CASSPRRGSGNSPLHF.

The chain uses TRBV6-5 and TRBJ2-7; D is undetermined. The length of the CDR3 is 16 residues. The germline V and J ends were trimmed by 4 bases and 2 bases, with 18 bases remaining between them. CDR1 is MNHEY and CDR2 is SVGAGI in the germline V gene. CDR3 nucleotides: TGTGCCAGCAGTTTCCTCCGATCCGGTCTCACCTACGAGCAGTACTTC. Its protein is CASSFLRSGLTYEQYF.

The chain carries TRBV5-1 and TRBJ1-6; D is ambiguous. Deletions cut 4 bases from V and 6 bases from J, with 11 bases between. This CDR3 is 14 amino acids long. CDR1 and CDR2 (germline): SGHRS, YFSETQ. CDR3 DNA sequence: TGCGCCAGCAGCCTGGACCCCGGTAATTCACCCCTCCACTTT. Translation: CASSLDPGNSPLHF. The complete variable domain, with remaining parts taken from reference TRBV5-1 and TRBJ1-6, reads KAGVTQTPRYLIKTRGQQVTLSCSPISGHRSVSWYQQTPGQGLQFLFEYFSETQRNKGNFPGRFSGRQFSNSRSEMNVSTLELGDSALYLCASSLDPGNSPLHFGNGTRLTVT.

This clone appeared a few times. This chain connects TRBV7-8 to TRBJ2-7; possibly TRBD1 for D (6 bases). This CDR3 has 14 residues. The germline V gene encodes CDR1 SGHVS and CDR2 FQNEAQ. V dropped 0 bases and J dropped 10 bases, with 16 bases sitting between them. CDR3 DNA sequence: TGTGCCAGCAGCTTAGCGATCGGACAGTATTATCAGTACTTC. It specifies CASSLAIGQYYQYF.

This chain links TRBV10-1 with TRBJ1-4; D ambiguous. Germline V lookup: CDR1 WNHNN, CDR2 SYGVQD (reference sequence). The CDR3 has 14 amino acids. V was trimmed by 4 bases and J by 3 bases, leaving 9 bases between them. Written as DNA, the CDR3 is TGCGCCAGCAGTGCTTCAGGATCTAATGAAAAACTGTTTTTT. The encoded protein is CASSASGSNEKLFF.

The rearrangement uses TRBV6-5 and TRBJ1-2; no clear D. Germline loops: CDR1 MNHEY, CDR2 SVGAGI. The CDR3 has 15 residues. V lost 3 bases, J lost 8 bases, and 19 bases lay in between. The CDR3 region is CASSYGRGHRGGYTF. The DNA for the CDR3 is TGTGCCAGCAGTTATGGACGTGGGCATCGAGGGGGCTACACCTTC.

This chain uses TRBV5-1 with TRBJ1-1; 8 bases are shared with TRBD1. V lost 2 bases to trimming and J lost 2 bases; unmatched junction nucleotides: 8. The CDR3 runs 16 residues. Germline CDR1 reads SGHRS; CDR2 reads YFSETQ. CDR3 DNA: TGCGCCAGCAGCTTAGGGGACAGGACATTAAACACTGAAGCTTTCTTT. Its protein product is CASSLGDRTLNTEAFF.

The chain uses TRBV30 and TRBJ2-1; D not resolved. Trimming stripped 2 bases from V and 4 bases from J, with 6 bases between. CDR3 size: 12 residues. Germline CDR1 and CDR2: GTSNPN and SVGIG (reference sequence). CDR3 amino acids: CAWSPSYNEQFF. CDR3 in DNA: TGTGCCTGGAGTCCTTCTTACAATGAGCAGTTCTTC.

The chain employs TRBV30 and TRBJ2-3; D remains unclear. The V end was cut by 6 bases, the J end by 0 bases, with 10 bases between. The V gene's germline CDR1 is GTSNPN and CDR2 SVGIG (reference sequence). This CDR3 has 13 residues. Here the CDR3 reads CACQKFSTDTQYF. CDR3 DNA: TGTGCCTGCCAGAAATTTAGCACAGATACGCAGTATTTT.

This sequence joins TRBV7-6 and TRBJ2-1, with 7 bases matching TRBD1. There are 12 residues in the CDR3. J lost 5 bases, V lost 8 bases, and 3 bases had no gene match. The germline CDR1 and CDR2 sequences are SGHVS and FNYEAQ. This chain's CDR3 is CASRDRNNEQFF. The DNA for the CDR3 is TGTGCCAGCCGGGACAGAAACAATGAGCAGTTCTTC.

This clone occurred once. The V gene is TRBV11-3, the J gene TRBJ2-5, with TRBD1 as a possible D gene (6 bases). The length of the CDR3 is 15 residues. Trimming removed 6 bases from V and 1 base from J, with 15 bases in between. Germline V gene sequence: CDR1 SGHNT, CDR2 YENEEA. CDR3 sequence: CASSRPTGFQETQYF. CDR3 sequence (DNA): TGTGCCAGCAGTCGACCTACAGGGTTCCAAGAGACCCAGTACTTC. Looking up the rest from reference TRBV11-3 and TRBJ2-5 gives the full variable domain: EAGVVQSPRYKIIEKKQPVAFWCNPISGHNTLYWYLQNLGQGPELLIRYENEEAVDDSQLPKDRFSAERLKGVDSTLKIQPAELGDSAVYLCASSRPTGFQETQYFGPGTRLLVL.

The V call is TRBV5-5, the J call TRBJ2-3; TRBD2 matches at 8 bases. Germline CDR1 and CDR2: SGHKS and YYEKEE (reference sequence). After removal of 1 base from V and 5 bases from J, the junction contained 12 bases not matched to a gene. This CDR3 is 17 amino acids long. CDR3 in DNA: TGTGCCAGCAGCTTGTTACCGGGGGGGCCTGTGGAAGATACGCAGTATTTT. As protein: CASSLLPGGPVEDTQYF.

The rearrangement joins TRBV27 to TRBJ1-2; 8 nucleotides agree with TRBD1. Germline V gives CDR1 MNHEY, CDR2 SMNVEV (reference sequence). This CDR3 spans 15 amino acids. The V and J ends lost 2 bases and 2 bases, in that order; junction bases with no gene match: 4. The CDR3 reads CASSLRAGGNYGYTF. The CDR3 nucleotides read TGTGCCAGCAGTTTAAGGGCAGGGGGCAACTATGGCTACACCTTC.

The rearrangement links TRBV25-1 to TRBJ2-3; TRBD1 aligns across 7 bases. This CDR3 region has 18 residues. V shed 1 base, J shed 5 bases, and the junction held 15 bases outside the gene matches. The V gene's germline CDR1 is MGHDK and CDR2 SYGVNS. CDR3 protein: CASSEFGTESRHIDTQYF. As DNA, the CDR3 is TGTGCCAGCAGTGAATTTGGGACAGAAAGTCGGCACATAGATACGCAGTATTTT.

CDR3 nucleotides: TGTGCCAGTAGTTTCGGACTAGCCACGGGGGGTGAGCAGTTCTTC. Translating it yields CASSFGLATGGEQFF. The rearrangement joins TRBV19 to TRBJ2-1; 8 bases are shared with TRBD2. This CDR3 comprises 15 residues. Per the germline V gene, CDR1 is LNHDA and CDR2 is SQIVND (reference sequence). J lost 9 bases, V lost 5 bases, and 12 bases had no gene match.

The genes are TRBV7-3 and TRBJ2-2; a possible D gene is TRBD2 (5 bases). The CDR3 sequence is 16 residues long. The ends were cut back, 5 bases at V and 5 bases at J, with 18 bases in the middle. The germline CDR1 and CDR2 sequences are SGHTA and FQGTGA. The DNA for the CDR3 is TGTGCCAGCAGCCCGACGTTACCCCCGGGGACCGGGGAGCTGTTTTTT. This translates into CASSPTLPPGTGELFF.

V gene TRBV18 combines with J gene TRBJ2-2, with D possibly TRBD1 on 6 matching bases. Trimming cost V 4 bases and J 3 bases, with 12 bases left between them. The CDR3 is 15 residues long. CDR1 and CDR2 from the germline V gene are KGHSH and LQKENI. CDR3 sequence: CASSQGHIHTGELFF. The CDR3 DNA sequence: TGTGCCAGCTCACAGGGACACATTCACACCGGGGAGCTGTTTTTT. Together with reference TRBV18 and TRBJ2-2, the CDR3 gives the full variable domain: NAGVMQNPRHLVRRRGQEARLRCSPMKGHSHVYWYRQLPEEGLKFMVYLQKENIIDESGMPKERFSAEFPKEGPSILRIQQVVRGDSAAYFCASSQGHIHTGELFFGEGSRLTVL.

V and J are TRBV6-1 and TRBJ2-1, with 9 bases aligning to TRBD1. The CDR3 has 13 residues. Germline assignment: CDR1 MNHNS and CDR2 SASEGT. With 11 bases clipped from V and 7 bases from J, the junction kept 9 bases outside the gene matches. The CDR3 loop is CAADRGYGNEQFF. DNA for the CDR3: TGTGCCGCGGACAGGGGTTATGGGAATGAGCAGTTCTTC.

Only one count was recorded for this clone. The rearrangement uses TRBV2 and TRBJ1-1; D possibly corresponds to TRBD1 (6 bases). The V gene lost 6 bases and the J gene lost 0 bases, with 11 bases spanning the gap. From germline, CDR1 is SNHLY and CDR2 FYNNEI. The length of the CDR3 is 14 residues. Here the CDR3 reads CASRYRDLNTEAFF. The CDR3 bases are TGTGCCAGCAGATACAGGGACCTGAACACTGAAGCTTTCTTT. The full variable domain, in which reference TRBV2 and TRBJ1-1 provide the parts outside the CDR3, is EPEVTQTPSHQVTQMGQEVILRCVPISNHLYFYWYRQILGQKVEFLVSFYNNEISEKSEIFDDQFSVERPDGSNFTLKIRSTKLEDSAMYFCASRYRDLNTEAFFGQGTRLTVV.

This clone is a singleton in its sample. The CDR3 protein is CATLPRTGLSGANVLTF. In DNA, the CDR3 is TGTGCCACCTTACCTCGGACAGGGCTCTCTGGGGCCAACGTCCTGACTTTC. V usage is TRBV15 and J usage is TRBJ2-6; TRBD1 aligns across 8 bases. J was trimmed by 0 bases and V by 8 bases; bases with no gene match: 9. The germline gives CDR1 LNHNV, CDR2 YYDKDF (reference sequence). The CDR3 is 17 amino acids. The full variable domain, in which reference TRBV15 and TRBJ2-6 provide the parts outside the CDR3, is DAMVIQNPRYQVTQFGKPVTLSCSQTLNHNVMYWYQQKSSQAPKLLFHYYDKDFNNEADTPDNFQSRRPNTSFCFLDIRSPGLGDTAMYLCATLPRTGLSGANVLTFGAGSRLTVL.